Each of the 26 T cell receptor beta chains below was sequenced from the same sample in a study of cytomegalovirus exposure and HLA in healthy donors. The PCR ran on 60 Vbeta and 13 Jbeta primers. The table came from immunoSEQ multiplex PCR; TCRdb's copy has only in-frame clones and leaves some out. In the table there are 100,000 to 150,000 clones, about 8.5% of which are singletons. Sequenced material: PBMCs. Receptors originate from a man in his forties in good health and CMV-seronegative.

V usage is TRBV7-2 and J usage is TRBJ1-1; D unresolved. The CDR3 covers 15 residues. CDR1 and CDR2 (germline): SGHTA, FQGNSA. V shed 1 base and J shed 0 bases, with 9 bases lying between them. CDR3 sequence: CASSLVATMNTEAFF. The CDR3 coding sequence is TGTGCCAGCAGCTTAGTGGCCACGATGAACACTGAAGCTTTCTTT.

This clone was picked up a small number of times. This chain links TRBV18 with TRBJ2-7, with 8 nucleotides matching TRBD2. Germline CDR1 is KGHSH and CDR2 is LQKENI. The CDR3 is 15 residues long. Losses at the gene ends were 2 bases for V and 5 bases for J; bases not matched to a gene: 8. DNA for the CDR3: TGTGCCAGCTCACCAATCTCGACCGGGGGGGACGAGCAGTACTTC. Residues: CASSPISTGGDEQYF.

CDR3 amino acids: CASSPRDRGPPDTQYF. The CDR3 coding sequence is TGTGCCAGCAGCCCCCGGGACAGGGGGCCCCCAGATACGCAGTATTTT. The chain carries TRBV5-4 and TRBJ2-3; TRBD1 matches at 12 bases. CDR1 is SGHNT and CDR2 is YYREEE in the germline V gene (reference sequence). The ends lost 4 bases at V and 4 bases at J; junction bases unmatched: 7. This CDR3 has 16 amino acids.

The table lists this clone with a few counts. This chain connects TRBV2 to TRBJ1-2; no reliable D call. Germline assignment: CDR1 SNHLY and CDR2 FYNNEI. This CDR3 is 16 amino acids long. The V end lost 8 bases, the J end lost 7 bases, and 26 bases lay between the germline ends. In DNA, the CDR3 is TGTGCCAGCCTCGCGAGGGCGGTAAGCAACGCGAGTGGCTACACCTTC. Amino acid sequence: CASLARAVSNASGYTF. Variable domain in full (rest from reference TRBV2 and TRBJ1-2): EPEVTQTPSHQVTQMGQEVILRCVPISNHLYFYWYRQILGQKVEFLVSFYNNEISEKSEIFDDQFSVERPDGSNFTLKIRSTKLEDSAMYFCASLARAVSNASGYTFGSGTRLTVV.

The gene calls are TRBV7-6 and TRBJ2-1; weak D call: TRBD2 (5 bases). This CDR3 has 14 residues. Trimming left V 1 base short and J 4 bases short, with 8 bases between. Germline V gene sequence: CDR1 SGHVS, CDR2 FNYEAQ. The DNA for the CDR3 is TGTGCCAGCAGCTTAGGGACTTGGTACAATGAGCAGTTCTTC. As protein: CASSLGTWYNEQFF.

V gene TRBV7-9 combines with J gene TRBJ1-6; 11 positions match TRBD1. V gave up 7 bases and J gave up 7 bases; unmatched junction bases: 6. Germline loops: CDR1 SEHNR, CDR2 FQNEAQ (reference sequence). The CDR3 consists of 15 residues. For the CDR3, the DNA is TGTGCCAGCACCTCTAGGACAGGGGGCAATTCACCCCTCCACTTT. Amino acids: CASTSRTGGNSPLHF.

The chain links TRBV10-3 to TRBJ2-1, with 9 bases lining up with TRBD1. From germline, CDR1 is ENHRY and CDR2 SYGVKD. V trimming: 11 bases; J trimming: 8 bases; junction bases outside the gene matches: 10. The CDR3 runs 13 residues. CDR3 in DNA: TGTGCCTCTCGGACAGGGGTTGTCGATGAGCAGTTCTTC. Translating it yields CASRTGVVDEQFF.

This clone was counted only a few times. CDR3 amino acids: CASSQAYRGRNQPQHF. CDR3 DNA: TGCGCCAGCAGCCAAGCGTACAGGGGGCGTAATCAGCCCCAGCATTTT. V and J are TRBV4-1 and TRBJ1-5; 9 bases are a match to TRBD1. Germline V gene lookup returns CDR1 MGHRA and CDR2 YSYEKL. After removal of 1 base from V and 4 bases from J, the junction contained 5 bases not matched to a gene. This CDR3 comprises 16 residues.

This clone was counted between two and nine times. CDR3 sequence reads: CASSPGLAEDNEQFF. For the CDR3, the DNA is TGTGCCAGCAGCCCAGGACTAGCGGAGGACAATGAGCAGTTCTTC. V is TRBV7-8 and J is TRBJ2-1, with 10 bases that match TRBD2. CDR3 size: 15 residues. V trimming: 5 bases; J trimming: 5 bases; junction bases outside the gene matches: 6. The V gene's germline CDR1 is SGHVS and CDR2 FQNEAQ. Using reference TRBV7-8 and TRBJ2-1 for the parts outside the CDR3, the full variable domain is GAGVSQSPRYKVAKRGQDVALRCDPISGHVSLFWYQQALGQGPEFLTYFQNEAQLDKSGLPSDRFFAERPEGSVSTLKIQRTQQEDSAVYLCASSPGLAEDNEQFFGPGTRLTVL.

The chain employs TRBV7-9 and TRBJ1-1; no reliable D call. The CDR3 loop spans 10 amino acids. Germline V gene sequence: CDR1 SEHNR, CDR2 FQNEAQ (reference sequence). V was trimmed by 10 bases and J by 4 bases, leaving 7 bases between them. CDR3 in amino acids: CATRGTEAFF. For the CDR3, the DNA is TGTGCCACCCGAGGCACTGAAGCTTTCTTT.

The chain uses TRBV29-1 and TRBJ2-7; 8 bases fit TRBD2. V was pared by 4 bases and J by 0 bases, with 8 bases of the junction left unmatched. CDR1 and CDR2 from the germline V gene are SQVTM and ANQGSEA. This CDR3 is built from 15 residues. This chain's CDR3 is CSVGVRAGGSYEQYF. The CDR3 DNA reads as TGCAGCGTTGGAGTCCGGGCGGGGGGCTCCTACGAGCAGTACTTC.

The genes are TRBV7-7 and TRBJ2-3; 8 bases fit TRBD1. The CDR3 totals 15 residues. V was pared by 5 bases and J by 0 bases, with 4 bases of the junction left unmatched. The germline V gene has CDR1 SSHAT and CDR2 FNYEAQ (reference sequence). The CDR3, as DNA: TGTGCCAGCAGCCCCGGGACAGGTAGCACAGATACGCAGTATTTT. Protein: CASSPGTGSTDTQYF.

CDR3 residues: CASSVVGGGTDTQYF. CDR3 sequence (DNA): TGTGCCAGCAGCGTCGTGGGGGGGGGCACAGATACGCAGTATTTT. The rearrangement links TRBV9 to TRBJ2-3; 7 positions agree with TRBD2. Germline trimming cut 2 bases from V and 1 base from J; bases unmatched to any gene: 4. The V gene's germline CDR1 is SGDLS and CDR2 YYNGEE. The CDR3 has 15 amino acids.

At least ten counts were recorded for this clone. The genes are TRBV4-1 and TRBJ1-1; unclear D gene. Trimming stripped 3 bases from V and 1 base from J, with 12 bases between. Germline V gene sequence: CDR1 MGHRA, CDR2 YSYEKL. The CDR3 extends over 15 amino acids. DNA for the CDR3: TGCGCCAGCAGCCATTCTACCCGGGGGAACACTGAAGCTTTCTTT. Encoded protein: CASSHSTRGNTEAFF.

The chain joins TRBV7-8 to TRBJ1-5; no clear D gene. The CDR3 sequence is 16 residues long. Looked up from germline, CDR1 is SGHVS and CDR2 is FQNEAQ. The V end was cut by 5 bases, the J end by 6 bases, with 20 bases between. CDR3 region: CASSPTRAGYRQPQHF. In DNA, the CDR3 is TGTGCCAGCAGCCCGACCCGGGCGGGTTATCGTCAGCCCCAGCATTTT. Using reference TRBV7-8 and TRBJ1-5 for the parts outside the CDR3, the full variable domain is GAGVSQSPRYKVAKRGQDVALRCDPISGHVSLFWYQQALGQGPEFLTYFQNEAQLDKSGLPSDRFFAERPEGSVSTLKIQRTQQEDSAVYLCASSPTRAGYRQPQHFGDGTRLSIL.

The V and J genes are TRBV6-5 and TRBJ1-5; possible D gene TRBD1, 6 bases. The V end lost 3 bases, the J end lost 9 bases, and 15 bases lay between the germline ends. This CDR3 is 14 amino acids long. Germline values: CDR1 MNHEY, CDR2 SVGAGI. The CDR3 nucleotides read TGTGCCAGCAGTTATCGAGGGGGTGGTGTGCCCCAGCATTTT. The encoded protein is CASSYRGGGVPQHF.

Only a few counts were recorded for this clone. The chain has TRBV12-2 and TRBJ2-2; TRBD2 is the table's D call, not checked against the DNA. TRBV12-2 is a recognized pseudogene. This CDR3 spans 16 amino acids. For the CDR3, the DNA is TGTGCAAGTCGCTTTCCCAGCGGGGGGAAGACCGGGGAGCTGTTTTTT. It translates to CASRFPSGGKTGELFF.

This clone was observed a few times. CDR3 nucleotides: TGTGCCAGCACCGGACTAGCGGGGCGAGATGAGCAGTTCTTC. Translated, it gives CASTGLAGRDEQFF. The chain employs TRBV6-5 and TRBJ2-1; 12 nucleotides align to TRBD2. Germline trimming cut 7 bases from V and 8 bases from J; bases unmatched to any gene: 6. This CDR3 spans 14 amino acids. Germline V gene lookup returns CDR1 MNHEY and CDR2 SVGAGI.

The chain carries TRBV29-1 and TRBJ2-3, with TRBD2 identical over 16 bases. This CDR3 is built from 14 residues. Germline CDR1 and CDR2: SQVTM and ANQGSEA. Losses at the gene ends were 7 bases for V and 11 bases for J; bases not matched to a gene: 9. As DNA, the CDR3 is TGCAGCGGCTCCGGGACTAGCGGGGGGGGGCGGCAGTATTTT. Its translation: CSGSGTSGGGRQYF.

This chain joins TRBV7-2 and TRBJ2-7; TRBD2 agrees at 8 bases. From germline, CDR1 is SGHTA and CDR2 FQGNSA. Germline trimming cut 1 base from V and 1 base from J; bases unmatched to any gene: 3. This CDR3 contains 15 residues. This CDR3 reads CASSLDSGASYEQYF. CDR3 bases: TGTGCCAGCAGCTTAGATAGCGGGGCTTCCTACGAGCAGTACTTC.

This clone was seen a few times. Written as DNA, the CDR3 is TGCAGCGTACGGAAGGGGGCCGACTATGGCTACACCTTC. Amino acid sequence: CSVRKGADYGYTF. V usage is TRBV29-1 and J usage is TRBJ1-2; 7 bases align to TRBD1. This CDR3 comprises 13 residues. Germline-derived CDR1 and CDR2 are SQVTM and ANQGSEA. V lost 6 bases and J lost 3; bases outside the gene matches: 7.

The chain recombines TRBV11-2 with TRBJ2-7; TRBD1 matches at 11 bases. The CDR3 covers 15 residues. The V segment lost 5 bases and the J segment 0 bases; nucleotides outside the gene matches: 3. CDR1 is SGHAT and CDR2 is FQNNGV in the germline V gene. The DNA for the CDR3 is TGTGCCAGCAGCCTGGGGACAGGGGGCTCCTACGAGCAGTACTTC. This codes for CASSLGTGGSYEQYF.

The table lists this clone with a few counts. The CDR3 loop reads CASSFDRGTEAFF. CDR3 nucleotide sequence: TGCGCCAGCAGCTTCGACAGGGGAACTGAAGCTTTCTTT. This chain joins TRBV5-1 and TRBJ1-1; 8 bases match TRBD1. The CDR3 has 13 amino acids. Trimming took 2 bases from V and 5 from J; bases not matched to a gene: 2. Germline V gene lookup returns CDR1 SGHRS and CDR2 YFSETQ.

V gene TRBV28 combines with J gene TRBJ2-7; tentatively, D is TRBD2 (6 bases). Trimming took off 3 bases at V and 4 bases at J, with 13 bases between the two ends. Germline assignment: CDR1 MDHEN and CDR2 SYDVKM. CDR3 length: 14 residues. In DNA, the CDR3 is TGTGCCAGCAGTTTGTTGACTAGTCCGTACGAGCAGTACTTC. As protein: CASSLLTSPYEQYF.

There are a few counts of this clone. CDR3 coding DNA: TGTGCCAGCAGCCCCGAGGGGACAGCGATCCTTTATGGCTACACCTTC. Translating it yields CASSPEGTAILYGYTF. The gene calls are TRBV13 and TRBJ1-2; 7 nucleotides agree with TRBD1. CDR1 and CDR2 (germline): PRHDT, FYEKMQ (reference sequence). Germline trimming cut 5 bases from V and 5 bases from J; bases unmatched to any gene: 14. CDR3 length: 16 amino acids.

The sample holds a few counts of this clone. This CDR3 reads CASSLTGTGVTEAFF. The CDR3 DNA reads as TGTGCCAGCAGCTTAACCGGGACAGGGGTGACTGAAGCTTTCTTT. J is TRBJ1-1 and V is TRBV7-3, with 10 bases fitting TRBD1. CDR1 and CDR2 (germline): SGHTA, FQGTGA. The CDR3 consists of 15 residues. V gave up 0 bases and J gave up 5 bases; unmatched junction bases: 3.